These 27 T cell receptor beta chains originate from one sample sequenced in a study of OX40 agonist ivuxolimab in advanced cancers. TCRdb's copy holds only in-frame clones and misses some; the assay was immunoSEQ multiplex PCR. Found here are tens of thousands of clones, around 84% of them singletons; the top ten hold roughly 9.9%. This material consisted of CD4+ or CD8+ T cells sorted from blood, taken in a trial of the OX40 agonist ivuxolimab. These receptors were obtained from an adult with an advanced solid tumor such as melanoma, head and neck, liver or kidney cancer.

The V gene is TRBV5-1, the J gene TRBJ1-3, with a weak D call TRBD1 (6 bases). This CDR3 region has 16 residues. V was clipped by 1 base and J by 4 bases, with 15 bases between them. The germline V gene encodes CDR1 SGHRS and CDR2 YFSETQ. As DNA, the CDR3 is TGCGCCAGCAGCTTGTATCCGGGGGCGAAAGGAAACACCATATATTTT. Encoded protein: CASSLYPGAKGNTIYF.

The genes are TRBV10-2 and TRBJ2-1, with 10 positions matching TRBD1. The CDR3 is 16 residues long. The V and J ends lost 6 bases and 4 bases, in that order; junction bases with no gene match: 9. Germline V gene data show CDR1 as WSHSY and CDR2 as SAAADI. Here the CDR3 DNA reads TGCGCCAGCAGGGGTGGGGACAGGGGCAAGTACAATGAGCAGTTCTTC. Amino acids: CASRGGDRGKYNEQFF.

This chain joins TRBV4-2 and TRBJ1-3; D is undetermined. V was pared by 0 bases and J by 2 bases, with 11 bases between. The length of the CDR3 is 16 residues. Germline CDR1 reads LGHNA; CDR2 reads YNFKEQ. The CDR3 sequence is CASSQDGRSTGNTIYF. CDR3 coding DNA: TGTGCCAGCAGCCAAGATGGTCGCAGCACTGGAAACACCATATATTTT.

The CDR3 spells CAWSWARGTEAFF. The CDR3 DNA is TGTGCCTGGAGCTGGGCCCGGGGGACTGAAGCTTTCTTT. The chain joins TRBV30 to TRBJ1-1; D possibly corresponds to TRBD1 (5 bases). Germline assignment: CDR1 GTSNPN and CDR2 SVGIG (reference sequence). This CDR3 comprises 13 residues. Trimming removed 3 bases from V and 5 bases from J, with 13 bases in between.

The rearrangement links TRBV6-5 to TRBJ2-7, with a tentative D call TRBD1 (7 bases). Trimming removed 7 bases from V and 2 bases from J, with 12 bases in between. CDR1 is MNHEY and CDR2 is SVGAGI in the germline V gene. There are 13 residues in the CDR3. In DNA form, the CDR3 reads TGTGCCAGCACCCGCAGGGGGGCCTACGAGCAGTACTTC. The encoded protein is CASTRRGAYEQYF.

The chain combines TRBV4-1 with TRBJ2-7; D is ambiguous. With 0 bases removed from V and 5 bases from J, the gap between germline ends came to 2 bases. The CDR3 extends over 11 amino acids. Germline CDR1 is MGHRA and CDR2 is YSYEKL. Here the CDR3 reads CASSQENEQYF. Written as DNA, the CDR3 is TGCGCCAGCAGCCAAGAAAACGAGCAGTACTTC.

Here the CDR3 DNA reads TGTGCCAGCCGTCGGGGGCCTTACAATGAGCAGTTCTTC. Encoded protein: CASRRGPYNEQFF. The chain couples TRBV11-2 to TRBJ2-1, with D perhaps matching TRBD1 or TRBD2 (6 bases each). Germline-derived CDR1 and CDR2 are SGHAT and FQNNGV. The CDR3 extends over 13 amino acids. V lost 8 bases and J lost 4, with 12 bases in between.

The rearrangement joins TRBV5-1 to TRBJ2-7; the D call may be TRBD1 or TRBD2 (5 bases each). Germline V lookup: CDR1 SGHRS, CDR2 YFSETQ. Trimming removed 1 base at V and 7 bases at J, with 15 bases between. The length of the CDR3 is 14 residues. The CDR3 DNA follows: TGCGCCAGCAGCTTGCGGGGACGGGTGGGAGAGCAGTACTTC. It translates to CASSLRGRVGEQYF.

This clone was recorded only once. The V and J genes are TRBV30 and TRBJ1-4; D perhaps matches TRBD1 (5 bases). The CDR3 spans 16 residues. The V end lost 0 bases, the J end lost 2 bases, and 13 bases lay between the germline ends. Germline lookup yields CDR1 GTSNPN and CDR2 SVGIG (reference sequence). Written as DNA, the CDR3 is TGTGCCTGGAGTGTAGGGGCCCTTGGGACTAATGAAAAACTGTTTTTT. Translating gives CAWSVGALGTNEKLFF.

The rearrangement uses TRBV28 and TRBJ2-7, with D maybe TRBD1 (5 bases). The ends were cut back, 6 bases at V and 3 bases at J, with 6 bases in the middle. The CDR3 consists of 11 residues. Germline V CDR1 and CDR2: MDHEN, SYDVKM. CDR3: CASRDNYEQYF. The CDR3 bases are TGTGCCAGCAGGGACAACTACGAGCAGTACTTC.

The V and J genes are TRBV7-2 and TRBJ1-1; possibly TRBD1 for D (5 bases). Germline V gene lookup returns CDR1 SGHTA and CDR2 FQGNSA. CDR3 length equals 15 residues. The V gene lost 5 bases and the J gene lost 5 bases, with 18 bases spanning the gap. In nucleotides, the CDR3 is TGTGCCAGCAGCCCATGGGGCAGGGTGGCAACTGAAGCTTTCTTT. Protein sequence: CASSPWGRVATEAFF.

The chain has TRBV10-3 and TRBJ1-1; no reliable D call. Trimming pared 6 bases from V and 3 bases from J, leaving 20 bases between. This CDR3 is built from 16 residues. Germline V CDR1 and CDR2: ENHRY, SYGVKD. The CDR3 loop is CAISRRNSVLDTEAFF. As DNA, the CDR3 is TGTGCCATCAGCCGCCGGAATTCGGTCTTGGACACTGAAGCTTTCTTT.

This rearrangement joins TRBV7-8 to TRBJ2-1; 8 positions match TRBD2. This CDR3 is 15 amino acids long. CDR1 SGHVS and CDR2 FQNEAQ come from the germline V gene. With V trimmed by 5 bases and J by 5 bases, 8 bases remained unmatched. CDR3 loop: CASSKPGLGDNEQFF. CDR3 DNA: TGTGCCAGCAGCAAACCGGGACTAGGGGACAATGAGCAGTTCTTC.

The gene calls are TRBV5-6 and TRBJ2-1; TRBD1 might be the D (5 bases). CDR1 SGHDT and CDR2 YYEEEE come from the germline V gene. With 5 bases removed from V and 0 bases from J, the gap between germline ends came to 9 bases. The CDR3 has 14 residues. The CDR3 protein is CASSKTVSYNEQFF. The CDR3 DNA reads TGTGCCAGCAGTAAGACAGTCTCCTACAATGAGCAGTTCTTC.

V gene TRBV7-9 combines with J gene TRBJ2-5; D not resolved. This CDR3 region has 13 residues. Trimming took 11 bases from V and 0 from J, leaving 13 bases between them. Per the germline V gene, CDR1 is SEHNR and CDR2 is FQNEAQ (reference sequence). DNA of the CDR3: TGTGCCGCCCTACGGGCCGACCAAGAGACCCAGTACTTC. The encoded protein is CAALRADQETQYF.

This clone has just one count. Here the CDR3 reads CARSFLAPGFF. The DNA of the CDR3 is TGTGCCAGAAGCTTTCTGGCTCCTGGTTTCTTT. The chain recombines TRBV5-3 with TRBJ1-1; D is unresolved. TRBV5-3 is reported as an ORF; its role is uncertain. V was pared by 2 bases and J by 13 bases, with 12 bases between. This CDR3 is 11 amino acids long.

V is TRBV6-1 and J is TRBJ1-6; no clear D. Trimming shortened V by 4 bases and J by 7 bases, and 14 bases separated the two germline ends. Germline values: CDR1 MNHNS, CDR2 SASEGT. The CDR3 length is 15 residues. CDR3 residues: CASSATGSGNSPLHF. The CDR3 DNA reads as TGTGCCAGCAGTGCAACCGGGAGTGGGAATTCACCCCTCCACTTT.

This clone was counted once. V and J are TRBV29-1 and TRBJ2-3; 7 bases fit TRBD1. This CDR3 contains 14 residues. V shed 6 bases, J shed 2 bases, and the junction held 8 bases outside the gene matches. From germline, CDR1 is SQVTM and CDR2 ANQGSEA. The DNA for the CDR3 is TGCAGCGTACCTACACAGGGGACCACAGATACGCAGTATTTT. Translation: CSVPTQGTTDTQYF.

The chain employs TRBV30 and TRBJ2-3, with 10 bases identical to TRBD2. CDR3 length equals 14 residues. Germline CDR1 is GTSNPN and CDR2 is SVGIG (reference sequence). V lost 5 bases and J lost 3; bases outside the gene matches: 5. The CDR3 here is CAWPSGRETDTQYF. CDR3 nucleotide sequence: TGTGCCTGGCCGAGCGGGAGGGAAACAGATACGCAGTATTTT.

The chain is built from TRBV6-5 and TRBJ2-7, with TRBD2 as a possible D gene (5 bases). Trimming removed 6 bases at V and 2 bases at J, with 14 bases between. The CDR3 loop spans 14 amino acids. CDR1 MNHEY and CDR2 SVGAGI come from the germline V gene. CDR3 amino acids: CASSNGNTAYEQYF. CDR3 coding DNA: TGTGCCAGCAGCAACGGGAACACAGCCTACGAGCAGTACTTC.

The rearrangement uses TRBV29-1 and TRBJ2-7; D remains unclear. Trimming pared 1 base from V and 3 bases from J, leaving 7 bases between. The germline CDR1 and CDR2 sequences are SQVTM and ANQGSEA. There are 12 residues in the CDR3. The CDR3 reads CSVEGNNYEQYF. As DNA, the CDR3 is TGCAGCGTTGAAGGCAACAACTACGAGCAGTACTTC.

The chain employs TRBV28 and TRBJ2-7; D unclear. This CDR3 spans 14 amino acids. V was pared by 7 bases and J by 4 bases, with 17 bases between. CDR1 and CDR2 (germline): MDHEN, SYDVKM. The CDR3 region has the DNA TGTGCCAGCACCTTCCGGCAGGATTCTTACGAGCAGTACTTC. It translates to CASTFRQDSYEQYF.

This clone was seen only a few times. The genes are TRBV28 and TRBJ1-4; a possible D gene is TRBD1 (6 bases). Per the germline V gene, CDR1 is MDHEN and CDR2 is SYDVKM. The CDR3 covers 14 residues. Trimming shortened V by 6 bases and J by 8 bases, and 16 bases separated the two germline ends. This chain's CDR3 is CASSLTDSLEKLFF. The CDR3 coding sequence is TGTGCCAGCAGCCTTACGGACAGCCTAGAAAAACTGTTTTTT.

The V and J genes are TRBV19 and TRBJ2-3, with D uncertain. The CDR3 extends over 11 amino acids. V shed 6 bases and J shed 4 bases, with 5 bases lying between them. Germline CDR1 is LNHDA and CDR2 is SQIVND (reference sequence). As DNA, the CDR3 is TGTGCCAGTAGACAGTCAGATACGCAGTATTTT. It specifies CASRQSDTQYF.

The chain is built from TRBV28 and TRBJ1-4; D is possibly TRBD1 (5 bases). The germline V gene encodes CDR1 MDHEN and CDR2 SYDVKM. Trimming pared 5 bases from V and 10 bases from J, leaving 23 bases between. The CDR3 runs to 16 residues. The DNA for the CDR3 is TGTGCCAGCAGTCCGGCCTCGGGGCAGACCCTTCTAAAACTGTTTTTT. Translation: CASSPASGQTLLKLFF.

The chain recombines TRBV10-3 with TRBJ2-1; 7 nucleotides match TRBD1. In germline, CDR1 is ENHRY, CDR2 SYGVKD. This CDR3 has 16 amino acids. Trimming removed 6 bases from V and 5 bases from J; junction bases left unmatched: 13. CDR3 nucleotides: TGTGCCATCAGGGACCCGAGAGGGGGCAGGGACAATGAGCAGTTCTTC. Protein sequence: CAIRDPRGGRDNEQFF.

The chain uses TRBV28 and TRBJ2-7; a possible D gene is TRBD1 (6 bases). Trimming shortened V by 9 bases and J by 3 bases, and 21 bases separated the two germline ends. CDR3 size: 15 residues. CDR1 and CDR2 (germline): MDHEN, SYDVKM. The CDR3 loop is CASQTRTASGYEQYF. For the CDR3, the DNA is TGTGCCAGTCAAACACGGACAGCCTCTGGCTACGAGCAGTACTTC.